Listed below are T cell receptor beta chains from one sample, sequenced in a study of immune evolution from preneoplasia to lung adenocarcinoma. Sequenced by immunoSEQ multiplex PCR; TCRdb stores in-frame clones only, minus some. The sample holds fewer than 9,500 clones, about 80% seen once. Source material: FFPE invasive lung adenocarcinoma tissue. The receptors were gathered from a person aged 50-69 years with lung adenocarcinoma. CDR3s include the opening cysteine and the closing phenylalanine or tryptophan. A D gene is named only where the DNA matches it firmly. A row's size may be missing; if present it is once, few, many or a size class.

TGTGCCAGCTTGGGCGGGTCGGATTCCTACGAGCAGTACTTC	CASLGGSDSYEQYF	TRBV18	TRBJ2-7	.	.	14
TGTGCCAGCAGCCCCCCCGGGGCGGGAGAAGCCAAAAACATTCAGTACTTC	CASSPPGAGEAKNIQYF	TRBV7-9	TRBJ2-4	TRBD2	medium-sized	17
TGTGCCTGGAATCGGCTAGCGGGAGGACGGAATGAGCAGTTCTTC	CAWNRLAGGRNEQFF	TRBV30	TRBJ2-1	TRBD2	once	15
TGTGCTAGCAGCTTAGCTTTGGGCAGCTCCTACGAGCAGTACTTC	CASSLALGSSYEQYF	TRBV7-7	TRBJ2-7	.	.	15
TGTGCCAGCAGCGTAGCTCCGGGACAGCCAGATACGCAGTATTTT	CASSVAPGQPDTQYF	TRBV9	TRBJ2-3	TRBD1	.	15
TGTGCCAGCAGCCCCTTGTCTAGCGGGAACTATGAGCAGTTCTTC	CASSPLSSGNYEQFF	TRBV7-9	TRBJ2-1	TRBD2	.	15
TGTGCCAGCAGTCAGGGGGCTCATGAGGGATACGAGCAGTACTTC	CASSQGAHEGYEQYF	TRBV6-1	TRBJ2-7	TRBD1	.	15
TGTGCCAGCAGCTTGATCGGTAGGGAAGGGAACACTGAAGCTTTCTTT	CASSLIGREGNTEAFF	TRBV5-5	TRBJ1-1	.	.	16
TGTGCCAGCTCACCGGGAGGGGAGACCCAGTACTTC	CASSPGGETQYF	TRBV18	TRBJ2-5	TRBD2	.	12
TGCGCCAGCAGCTTGGATAATAACTATGGCTACACCTTC	CASSLDNNYGYTF	TRBV5-1	TRBJ1-2	.	few	13
TGTGCCAGCAGCGCCACAGGGTTTGAAGCTTTCTTT	CASSATGFEAFF	TRBV7-6	TRBJ1-1	.	.	12
TGTGCTAGCAGCTTAGGAGTTAGAGGGGGAGATACGCAGTATTTT	CASSLGVRGGDTQYF	TRBV7-7	TRBJ2-3	.	medium-sized	15
TGTGCCAGCAGTGAAGGCGCGGCCGTCTACGAGCAGTACTTC	CASSEGAAVYEQYF	TRBV2	TRBJ2-7	.	.	14
TGCGCCAGCAGCCCAGACGGAGTGAACACTGAAGCTTTCTTT	CASSPDGVNTEAFF	TRBV5-1	TRBJ1-1	.	.	14
TGTGCCAGCTCACCGGGACAGGGGTCCGAGCAGTACTTC	CASSPGQGSEQYF	TRBV18	TRBJ2-7	TRBD1	.	13
TGCGCCAGCAGTGAGTCGTCACAGGGGTTTGAGCAGTTCTTC	CASSESSQGFEQFF	TRBV10-1	TRBJ2-1	TRBD1	.	14
TGTGCTAGCAGCTTTGGCGGGACTAGCGGGCGTATTTTGTCCTACAATGAGCAGTTCTTC	CASSFGGTSGRILSYNEQFF	TRBV7-7	TRBJ2-1	TRBD2	.	20
TGCGCCAGCAGCCAAGAGGCATCGCCGGGGATAGGTGAAAAACTGTTTTTT	CASSQEASPGIGEKLFF	TRBV4-1	TRBJ1-4	.	.	17
TGTGCCGGCCTACAGGGAAACACCGGGGAGCTGTTTTTT	CAGLQGNTGELFF	TRBV7-2	TRBJ2-2	.	.	13
TGTGCCAGCAGCCTAGCTCGCGGGAGTTACCAAGAGACCCAGTACTTC	CASSLARGSYQETQYF	TRBV5-4	TRBJ2-5	TRBD2	.	16
TGTGCCAGCAGCTTGGAAGGCCCTAGCGGGACGGGGGGGGAGCAGTTCTTC	CASSLEGPSGTGGEQFF	TRBV5-4	TRBJ2-1	TRBD2	.	17
TGTGCCAGCAGCCAATTGACAGATTATGATGAGCAGTTCTTC	CASSQLTDYDEQFF	TRBV14	TRBJ2-1	.	.	14
TGTGCCAGTCACAAGGCACAGGGTAATTACGAGCAGTACTTC	CASHKAQGNYEQYF	TRBV27	TRBJ2-7	.	.	14
TGTGCCAGCAGTTCCCCAGAGGGGGCAGTGGTCGACACTGAAGCTTTCTTT	CASSSPEGAVVDTEAFF	TRBV28	TRBJ1-1	TRBD1	.	17
TGTGCCAGCAAGGCAGGGTTTCATCAGCCCCAGCATTTT	CASKAGFHQPQHF	TRBV28	TRBJ1-5	.	.	13
TGCGCCAGCAGCTTGGCGGGGGGACTAGAACTTGTCGGGGAGCTGTTTTTT	CASSLAGGLELVGELFF	TRBV5-1	TRBJ2-2	TRBD2	.	17